This entry lists 23 T cell receptor beta chains sequenced from one sample in a study of CD8 T cells in ankylosing spondylitis. TCRdb reprocessed the 5' RACE reads with MiXCR, giving one entry per CDR3 protein. The table records some 200,000 distinct CDR3 sequences, 20% to 30% of them present only once. The sequenced material came from blood, either unsorted or a sorted T cell fraction (not recorded which). Source of these receptors: a male donor with ankylosing spondylitis or in good health (not recorded which).

A few counts support this clonotype. This chain joins TRBV20-1 and TRBJ2-1; TRBD2 matches at 9 bases. This CDR3 has 15 residues. Germline V lookup: CDR1 DFQATT, CDR2 SNEGSKA (reference sequence). V shed 5 bases, J shed 1 base, and the junction held 6 bases outside the gene matches. The CDR3: CSAGATSGSYNEQFF. The DNA for the CDR3 is TGCAGTGCTGGTGCGACTAGCGGATCCTACAATGAGCAGTTCTTC.

This clonotype is termed medium-sized. Germline is not matched at one junction end, which may reflect a read error. The chain couples TRBV20-1 to TRBJ2-3; no clear D. CDR3 length: 14 residues. From germline, CDR1 is DFQATT and CDR2 SNEGSKA (reference sequence). The CDR3 spells CSASRPDLTDTQYF. CDR3 DNA sequence: TGCAGTGCTAGTAGGCCGGATCTCACAGATACACAGTATTTT.

This sequence joins TRBV20-1 and TRBJ2-3, with 10 bases identical to TRBD2. CDR1 and CDR2 from the germline V gene are DFQATT and SNEGSKA (reference sequence). The CDR3 runs 17 residues. J was trimmed by 6 bases and V by 0 bases; bases with no gene match: 12. In DNA, the CDR3 is TGCAGTGCTAGAGATGTCGGCCTAGCGGGAGTAGGTGATACGCAGTATTTT. It specifies CSARDVGLAGVGDTQYF.

The chain couples TRBV11-2 to TRBJ2-1, with D uncertain. Germline V gives CDR1 SGHAT, CDR2 FQNNGV. Trimming pared 6 bases from V and 7 bases from J, leaving 13 bases between. The length of the CDR3 is 13 residues. CDR3 coding DNA: TGTGCCAGCAGTTACGTCGTGGGGAATGAGCAGTTCTTC. Its protein is CASSYVVGNEQFF.

This clonotype was seen repeatedly, ten times or more. The chain recombines TRBV4-1 with TRBJ2-2; TRBD1 matches at 9 bases. There are 17 residues in the CDR3. Trimming at V came to 4 bases and at J to 2 bases, leaving 8 bases not matched to a gene. Per the germline V gene, CDR1 is MGHRA and CDR2 is YSYEKL. The CDR3 DNA reads TGCGCCAGCAGCCCGTACGGACAGGGGTTAAACACCGGGGAGCTGTTTTTT. Translated, it gives CASSPYGQGLNTGELFF.

This clonotype has a count of ten or more. The junction and the germline gene differ at one end; a read error may be behind it. The rearrangement joins TRBV29-1 to TRBJ2-1; 9 bases map to TRBD2. This CDR3 contains 12 residues. Germline CDR1 reads SQVTM; CDR2 reads ANQGSEA. This CDR3 is CSVARGGRAGVF. The CDR3 DNA follows: TGCAGCGTTGCCCGGGGCGGGAGGGCCGGGGTCTTC.

This clonotype was detected many times. The chain carries TRBV5-5 and TRBJ2-6; no firm D call. V dropped 0 bases and J dropped 0 bases, with 13 bases sitting between them. CDR3 length: 18 amino acids. The germline V gene encodes CDR1 SGHKS and CDR2 YYEKEE (reference sequence). Here the CDR3 reads CASSLAPGFGSGANVLTF. In DNA, the CDR3 is TGTGCCAGCAGCTTGGCCCCTGGGTTCGGCTCTGGGGCCAACGTCCTGACTTTC.

The chain carries TRBV9 and TRBJ1-2, with D hard to call. CDR3 length: 13 residues. Trimming took off 7 bases at V and 2 bases at J, with 12 bases between the two ends. Germline-derived CDR1 and CDR2 are SGDLS and YYNGEE. CDR3 residues: CASGSSSNYGYTF. The CDR3 DNA follows: TGTGCCAGCGGCAGCAGTTCCAACTATGGCTACACCTTC.

This clonotype occurred many times. This sequence joins TRBV20-1 and TRBJ2-3; 11 nucleotides align to TRBD1. CDR1 DFQATT and CDR2 SNEGSKA come from the germline V gene (reference sequence). The CDR3 loop spans 16 amino acids. Trimming at V came to 5 bases and at J to 4 bases, leaving 11 bases not matched to a gene. The CDR3 region is CSAAGTGGWRADTQYF. Here the CDR3 DNA reads TGCAGTGCTGCTGGGACAGGGGGGTGGCGCGCAGATACGCAGTATTTT.

The sample holds many counts of this clonotype. The CDR3 sequence is CASSLVREETQYF. DNA of the CDR3: TGTGCCAGCAGCTTAGTAAGGGAAGAGACCCAGTACTTC. The chain is built from TRBV7-2 and TRBJ2-5; D remains unclear. This CDR3 region has 13 residues. CDR1 and CDR2 from the germline V gene are SGHTA and FQGNSA. Trimming removed 1 base at V and 3 bases at J, with 6 bases between.

This clonotype showed up many times. The chain joins TRBV2 to TRBJ2-3; 7 positions match TRBD2. CDR3 length: 16 residues. Germline CDR1 reads SNHLY; CDR2 reads FYNNEI. The V segment lost 4 bases and the J segment 2 bases; nucleotides outside the gene matches: 9. CDR3 nucleotide sequence: TGTGCCAGCAGTGGTGGTCTAGCGGTGATCACAGATACGCAGTATTTT. The encoded protein is CASSGGLAVITDTQYF.

This clonotype was detected a few times. The rearrangement uses TRBV20-1 and TRBJ2-3; the match to TRBD2 covers 11 bases. Germline CDR1 and CDR2: DFQATT and SNEGSKA (reference sequence). V lost 3 bases and J lost 3; bases outside the gene matches: 2. The CDR3 is 14 amino acids. Written as DNA, the CDR3 is TGCAGTGCTAGTAGGACTAGCGGGACAGATACGCAGTATTTT. This translates into CSASRTSGTDTQYF.

This sequence joins TRBV6-6 and TRBJ2-3; D remains ambiguous. The CDR3 spans 13 residues. Germline V gene data show CDR1 as MNHNY and CDR2 as SVGAGI (reference sequence). The germline V and J ends were trimmed by 2 bases and 8 bases, with 11 bases remaining between them. CDR3 sequence reads: CASSYARTGTQYF. CDR3 coding DNA: TGTGCCAGCAGTTACGCAAGGACGGGTACGCAGTATTTT.

The chain couples TRBV5-1 to TRBJ2-5; D remains unclear. The CDR3 is 13 residues long. V shed 8 bases and J shed 1 base, with 12 bases lying between them. Germline assignment: CDR1 SGHRS and CDR2 YFSETQ. The DNA of the CDR3 is TGCGCCAGTGGGATTCGGACCCAAGAGACCCAGTACTTC. Translating gives CASGIRTQETQYF.

There are many counts of this clonotype. This chain links TRBV20-1 with TRBJ2-3; 9 positions agree with TRBD2. CDR3 size: 17 residues. With 6 bases clipped from V and 0 bases from J, the junction kept 13 bases outside the gene matches. The germline CDR1 and CDR2 sequences are DFQATT and SNEGSKA (reference sequence). CDR3 coding DNA: TGCAGTGCAAGTTCCCTACTAGCGGGCTCTAGCACAGATACGCAGTATTTT. Encoded protein: CSASSLLAGSSTDTQYF.

This clonotype has at least ten counts. V gene TRBV12-3 or TRBV12-4 combines with J gene TRBJ1-1; TRBD1 might be the D (5 bases). CDR3 length equals 12 residues. CDR3 sequence reads: CATRALNTEAFF. In DNA, the CDR3 is TGTGCTACCAGGGCGTTGAACACTGAAGCTTTCTTT.

This chain uses TRBV12-3 or TRBV12-4 with TRBJ1-5; D may be TRBD1 (6 bases). This CDR3 spans 16 amino acids. V was clipped by 2 bases and J by 0 bases, with 11 bases between them. The CDR3 DNA sequence: TGTGCCAGCAGTTTATCGGCACAGGGTAGCAATCAGCCCCAGCATTTT. Translated, it gives CASSLSAQGSNQPQHF.

This clonotype was counted ten times or more. The chain employs TRBV5-1 and TRBJ1-1; tentative D call: TRBD1 (5 bases). Trimming took 2 bases from V and 2 from J, leaving 10 bases between them. The CDR3 has 14 amino acids. Germline assignment: CDR1 SGHRS and CDR2 YFSETQ. CDR3 protein: CASSLVRGNTEAFF. The CDR3 bases are TGCGCCAGCAGCTTAGTAAGGGGTAACACTGAAGCTTTCTTT.

Written as DNA, the CDR3 is TGTGCCAGCAGCGTAGAACTAGCGGGGGAAAATGAGCAGTTCTTC. Translation: CASSVELAGENEQFF. The rearrangement joins TRBV9 to TRBJ2-1; 11 bases align to TRBD2. Germline loops: CDR1 SGDLS, CDR2 YYNGEE. The CDR3 totals 15 residues. J lost 7 bases, V lost 0 bases, and 3 bases had no gene match.

This clonotype has just a few counts. The chain has TRBV20-1 and TRBJ2-5, with 7 bases aligning to TRBD1. Germline V CDR1 and CDR2: DFQATT, SNEGSKA (reference sequence). There are 14 residues in the CDR3. The trim removed 6 bases at V and 5 bases at J, leaving 12 bases unmatched. CDR3 in amino acids: CSAIRQGVVETQYF. The CDR3 DNA reads as TGCAGTGCCATTCGACAGGGTGTCGTGGAGACCCAGTACTTC.

This clonotype was found a few times. The V gene is TRBV5-1, the J gene TRBJ1-4; possibly TRBD1 for D (5 bases). This CDR3 has 13 residues. With 4 bases removed from V and 5 bases from J, the gap between germline ends came to 9 bases. Per germline, CDR1 SGHRS and CDR2 YFSETQ. The CDR3: CASSPQGNEKLFF. The CDR3 region has the DNA TGCGCCAGCAGCCCCCAGGGAAATGAAAAACTGTTTTTT.

J is TRBJ2-3 and V is TRBV6-5; TRBD1 agrees at 7 bases. The V segment lost 4 bases and the J segment 0 bases; nucleotides outside the gene matches: 4. Germline V gives CDR1 MNHEY, CDR2 SVGAGI. The CDR3 loop spans 15 amino acids. CDR3 region: CASSSGQFSTDTQYF. CDR3 coding DNA: TGTGCCAGCAGTTCGGGACAGTTTAGCACAGATACGCAGTATTTT.

As regards this clonotype: Since a much larger clone is just one base distant, this may be a read error. This chain uses TRBV7-8 with TRBJ2-7; TRBD2 might be the D (5 bases). CDR1 and CDR2 (germline): SGHVS, FQNEAQ. The CDR3 runs 15 residues. V shed 2 bases and J shed 2 bases, with 13 bases lying between them. The chain's CDR3 is CASSLFRGATYEQYF. CDR3 nucleotides: TGTGCCAGCAGCTTATTCCGGGGAGCCACCTACGAGCAGTACTTC. Full variable domain (outside the CDR3, taken from reference TRBV7-8 and TRBJ2-7): GAGVSQSPRYKVAKRGQDVALRCDPISGHVSLFWYQQALGQGPEFLTYFQNEAQLDKSGLPSDRFFAERPEGSVSTLKIQRTQQEDSAVYLCASSLFRGATYEQYFGPGTRLTVT.